This T cell receptor (beta chain) was recovered during a study of early T cells in non-severe SARS-CoV-2 infection. Study as a whole: Alpha and beta chains were unpaired, from unsorted whole-blood bulk RNA.

Looked up from germline, CDR1 is SEHNR and CDR2 is FQNEAQ (reference sequence). The CDR3 runs to 14 residues. The J segment lost 2 bases and the V segment lost 5 bases, leaving 6 bases of the junction unmatched. This clonotype was detected many times. Individual cDNA molecules each received unique molecular identifiers attached to them. TCRdb ran MiXCR on the 5' RACE reads and lists one entry per CDR3 protein. The table shows around 25,000 distinct CDR3 sequences, with 4% to 4.5% occurring only once. This clonotype was sampled from an adult who was a healthcare worker with PCR-confirmed SARS-CoV-2 infection or an uninfected control (not recorded which). The rearrangement links TRBV7-9 to TRBJ2-7; TRBD1 agrees at 7 bases. Specimen: whole blood. The CDR3 bases are TGTGCCAGCAGCCCTACAGGGGTAACCTACGAGCAGTACTTC. Its protein product is CASSPTGVTYEQYF.